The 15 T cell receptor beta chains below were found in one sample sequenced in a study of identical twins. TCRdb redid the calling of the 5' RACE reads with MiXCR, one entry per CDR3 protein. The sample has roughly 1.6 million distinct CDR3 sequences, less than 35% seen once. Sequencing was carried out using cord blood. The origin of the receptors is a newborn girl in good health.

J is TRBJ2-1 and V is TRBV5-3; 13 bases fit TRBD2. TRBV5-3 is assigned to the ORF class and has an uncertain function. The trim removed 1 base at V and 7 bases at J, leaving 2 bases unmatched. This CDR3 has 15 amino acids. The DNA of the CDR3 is TGTGCCAGAAGCTTGATGGGACTAGCGGGAAATGAGCAGTTCTTC. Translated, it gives CARSLMGLAGNEQFF.

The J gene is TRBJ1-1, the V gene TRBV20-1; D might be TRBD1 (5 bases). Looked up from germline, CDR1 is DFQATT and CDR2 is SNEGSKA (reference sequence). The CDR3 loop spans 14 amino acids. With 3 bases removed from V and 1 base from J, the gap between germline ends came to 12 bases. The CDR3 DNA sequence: TGCAGTGCTAGTAGTGGACACCCGAACACTGAAGCTTTCTTT. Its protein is CSASSGHPNTEAFF.

The CDR3 spells CASSEAGTGVRKSNQPQHF. The CDR3 DNA reads TGTGCCAGCAGTGAAGCCGGGACAGGGGTTAGGAAGAGCAATCAGCCCCAGCATTTT. The rearrangement uses TRBV6-1 and TRBJ1-5; 10 bases are shared with TRBD1. The CDR3 extends over 19 amino acids. V was clipped by 0 bases and J by 1 base; unmatched bases: 9. Germline CDR1 reads MNHNS; CDR2 reads SASEGT.

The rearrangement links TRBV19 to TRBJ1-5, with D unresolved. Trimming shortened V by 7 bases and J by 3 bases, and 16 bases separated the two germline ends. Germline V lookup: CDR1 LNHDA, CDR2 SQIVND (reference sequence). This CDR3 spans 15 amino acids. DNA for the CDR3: TGTGCCAGTATGCGGGCCAAAACCTTCAATCAGCCCCAGCATTTT. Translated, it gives CASMRAKTFNQPQHF.

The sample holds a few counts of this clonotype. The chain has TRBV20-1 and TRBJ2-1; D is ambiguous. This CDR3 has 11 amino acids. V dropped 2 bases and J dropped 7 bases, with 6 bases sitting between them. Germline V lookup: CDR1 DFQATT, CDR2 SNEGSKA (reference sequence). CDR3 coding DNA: TGCAGTGCTAGACTCTCAAATGAGCAGTTCTTC. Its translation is CSARLSNEQFF.

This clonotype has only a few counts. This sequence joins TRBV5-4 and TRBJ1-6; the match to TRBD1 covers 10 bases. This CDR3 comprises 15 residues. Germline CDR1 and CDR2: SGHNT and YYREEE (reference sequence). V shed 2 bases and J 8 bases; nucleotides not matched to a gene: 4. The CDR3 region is CASSFETGGDSPLHF. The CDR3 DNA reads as TGTGCCAGCAGCTTTGAGACAGGGGGCGATTCACCCCTCCACTTT.

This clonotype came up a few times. The DNA for the CDR3 is TGTGCCAGCAGTTTCCTCCCCGGGACTAGCGGGAGAAATGAGCAGTTCTTC. It encodes CASSFLPGTSGRNEQFF. This chain joins TRBV27 and TRBJ2-1, with 14 positions matching TRBD2. V shed 3 bases, J shed 7 bases, and the junction held 8 bases outside the gene matches. This CDR3 has 17 residues. The germline gives CDR1 MNHEY, CDR2 SMNVEV (reference sequence).

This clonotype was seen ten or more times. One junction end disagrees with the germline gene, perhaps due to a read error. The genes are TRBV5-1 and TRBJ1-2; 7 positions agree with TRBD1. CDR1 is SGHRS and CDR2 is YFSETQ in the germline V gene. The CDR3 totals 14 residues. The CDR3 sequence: CASSLSTGNYGYTF. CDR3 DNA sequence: TGTGCCAGCAGTTTATCGACAGGGAACTATGGCTACACCTTC.

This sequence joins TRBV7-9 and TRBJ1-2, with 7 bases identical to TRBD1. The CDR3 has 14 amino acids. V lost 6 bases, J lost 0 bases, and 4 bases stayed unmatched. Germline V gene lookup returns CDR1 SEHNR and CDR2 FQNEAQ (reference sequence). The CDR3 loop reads CASRKQGTNYGYTF. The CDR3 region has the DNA TGTGCCAGCAGAAAACAGGGGACTAACTATGGCTACACCTTC.

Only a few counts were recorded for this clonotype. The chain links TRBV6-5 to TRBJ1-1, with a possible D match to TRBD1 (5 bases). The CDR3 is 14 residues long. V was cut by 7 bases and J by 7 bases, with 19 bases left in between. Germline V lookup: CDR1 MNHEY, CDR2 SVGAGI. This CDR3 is CASNTGRAGGEAFF. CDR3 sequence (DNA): TGTGCCAGCAATACGGGACGGGCGGGGGGTGAAGCTTTCTTT.

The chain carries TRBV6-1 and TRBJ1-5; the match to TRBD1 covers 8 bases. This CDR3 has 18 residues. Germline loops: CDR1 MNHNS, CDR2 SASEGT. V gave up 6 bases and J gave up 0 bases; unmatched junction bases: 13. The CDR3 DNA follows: TGTGCCAGCAGGCAAACAGGGGGAAGGGGGGCTAGCAATCAGCCCCAGCATTTT. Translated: CASRQTGGRGASNQPQHF.

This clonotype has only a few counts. The CDR3 DNA reads as TGTGGGGGGGGGCACTACGAGCAGTACTTC. Translation: CGGGHYEQYF. The V and J genes are TRBV6-5 and TRBJ2-7, with D perhaps matching TRBD2 (7 bases). The CDR3 is 10 amino acids. Germline values: CDR1 MNHEY, CDR2 SVGAGI.

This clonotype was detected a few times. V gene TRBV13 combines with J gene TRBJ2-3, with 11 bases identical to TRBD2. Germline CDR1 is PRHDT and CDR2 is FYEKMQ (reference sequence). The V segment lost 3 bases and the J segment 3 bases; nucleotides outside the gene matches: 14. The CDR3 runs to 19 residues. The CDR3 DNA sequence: TGTGCCAGCAGCTTCCCCAATCGCTTCCTAGCGGGGGGAACAGATACGCAGTATTTT. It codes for CASSFPNRFLAGGTDTQYF.

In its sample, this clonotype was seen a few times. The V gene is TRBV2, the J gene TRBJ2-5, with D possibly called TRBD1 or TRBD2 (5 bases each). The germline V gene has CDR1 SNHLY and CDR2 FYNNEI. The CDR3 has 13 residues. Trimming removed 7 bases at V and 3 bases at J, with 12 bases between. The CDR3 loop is CASTLLGEETQYF. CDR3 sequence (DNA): TGTGCCAGCACGTTACTAGGGGAAGAGACCCAGTACTTC.

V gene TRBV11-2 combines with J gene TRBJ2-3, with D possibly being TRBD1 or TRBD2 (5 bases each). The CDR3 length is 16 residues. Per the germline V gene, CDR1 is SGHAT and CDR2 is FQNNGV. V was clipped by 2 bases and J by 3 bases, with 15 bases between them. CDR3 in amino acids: CASSLLRGPFTDTQYF. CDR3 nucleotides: TGTGCCAGCAGCTTACTTCGGGGCCCGTTTACAGATACGCAGTATTTT.